These T cell receptor beta chains were read from a single sample in a study of T cells after yellow fever vaccination. Via MiXCR, TCRdb re-called the 5' RACE reads, giving one row per CDR3 protein. The sample records just under 600,000 distinct CDR3 sequences, roughly 13% being singletons. Sequenced material: PBMCs, taken on the day of the yellow fever booster vaccination. The origin of the receptors is a man younger than 40 who received the YFV17D yellow fever vaccine. Both conserved end residues are part of each CDR3. The order of the fields is D gene, clone size, CDR3 length, J gene, V gene, CDR3 DNA, CDR3 protein. D genes are given only for firm matches. Rows may omit the clone size; those that give it use once, few, many or a size class.

NA NA 17 TRBJ2-5 TRBV7-9 TGTGCCAGCAGCTTAGCGACCGGGACTCACGAGAAAGAGACCCAGTACTTC CASSLATGTHEKETQYF
TRBD2 NA 15 TRBJ2-1 TRBV29-1 TGCAGCGTTGAAGGACCGGGGACTAGCGTCGGTGAGCAGTTCTTC CSVEGPGTSVGEQFF
NA NA 13 TRBJ2-3 TRBV10-3 TGTGCCATCCGCGAGAGAGAGACAGATACGCAGTATTTT CAIRERETDTQYF
NA once 15 TRBJ2-7 TRBV3-1 TGTGCCAGCAGCCTGCGCCGGGTCAGGTATTACGAGCAGTACTTC CASSLRRVRYYEQYF
TRBD2 NA 18 TRBJ2-4 TRBV11-2 TGTGCCAGCAGCTTGGGGGGTAGCGGGAGAGTGGCCAAAAACATTCAGTACTTC CASSLGGSGRVAKNIQYF
TRBD1 NA 15 TRBJ1-1 TRBV30 TGTGCCTGGAGTGTACGTAGGACAGGGAACACTGAAGCTTTCTTT CAWSVRRTGNTEAFF
NA few 15 TRBJ1-4 TRBV3-1 TGTGCCAGCAGCCAACCCGCCGTAGCTAATGAAAAACTGTTTTTT CASSQPAVANEKLFF
NA once 16 TRBJ2-2 TRBV5-1 TGCGCCAGCAGCCCCATGGACAATGCATTCACCGGGGAGCTGTTTTTT CASSPMDNAFTGELFF
NA few 20 TRBJ2-6 TRBV7-2 TGTGCCAGCAGCTTAGCGCGACTGACAGGCTCTGACTCTGGGGCCAACGTCCTGACTTTC CASSLARLTGSDSGANVLTF
TRBD1 NA 14 TRBJ2-1 TRBV11-2 TGTGCCAGCAGCCGACCAGGACAGGGTATGGGGCAGTTCTTC CASSRPGQGMGQFF
NA few 15 TRBJ2-7 TRBV6-5 TGTGCCAGCAGTTACTCGCCAGGGCAGCCCTACGAGCAGTACTTC CASSYSPGQPYEQYF
NA few 12 TRBJ2-2 TRBV2 TGTGCCAGCAGAAGTGACACCGGGGAGCTGTTTTTT CASRSDTGELFF
TRBD2 NA 13 TRBJ2-7 TRBV20-1 TGCAGTGCTAGCCCGGGGACTATCTACGAGCAGTACTTC CSASPGTIYEQYF
NA NA 16 TRBJ2-4 TRBV5-1 TGCGCCAGCAGTCCTCCAGGGGGGATAGCCAAAAACATTCAGTACTTC CASSPPGGIAKNIQYF
NA NA 16 TRBJ1-5 TRBV20-1 TGCTGTGCTAGGGATACAGGGTTGGGTAGCAATCAGCCCCAGCATTTT CCARDTGLGSNQPQHF
NA NA 16 TRBJ2-6 TRBV5-5 TGTGCCAGCTCGACGGGCACCCCCACTGGGGCCAACGTCCTGACTTTC CASSTGTPTGANVLTF
TRBD2 NA 13 TRBJ2-1 TRBV7-3 TGTGCCAGCAGCCCGATAGCGGGAGGTGAGCAGTTCTTC CASSPIAGGEQFF
NA few 14 TRBJ2-2 TRBV27 TGTGCCAGCAGTTTACTTACTCAGGAGAGTGGGCTGTTTTTT CASSLLTQESGLFF
NA NA 17 TRBJ2-1 TRBV21-1 TGTGCCAGCAGCAAAACGCTAGCGGGAGATCTCGGCAATGAGCAGTTCTTC CASSKTLAGDLGNEQFF
TRBD2 NA 15 TRBJ2-7 TRBV7-2 TGTGCCAGCAGCTTTGGCGGGACTACTTACTACGAGCAGTACTTC CASSFGGTTYYEQYF
NA NA 14 TRBJ2-7 TRBV20-1 TGCAGTGCTAGAGATATGGGACACTCCTACGAGCAGTACTTC CSARDMGHSYEQYF
NA NA 14 TRBJ2-2 TRBV20-1 TGCAGTGCTAGTGGACAGTGGGATACCGGGGAGCTGTTTTTT CSASGQWDTGELFF
NA few 13 TRBJ1-5 TRBV6-4 TGTGCCAGCAGCAAGGGTTTAGGGCAGCCCCAGCATTTT CASSKGLGQPQHF
TRBD2 few 14 TRBJ2-1 TRBV7-9 TGTGCCAGCGGAACTAGCGGGGGAAACAATGAGCAGTTCTTC CASGTSGGNNEQFF
NA NA 15 TRBJ2-1 TRBV2 TGTGCCAGCAGCCCTAGGGCAGGAACCTACAATGAGCAGTTCTTC CASSPRAGTYNEQFF
NA few 11 TRBJ1-5 TRBV3-1 TGTGCCAGCAGCCAAGGGCAGCCCCAGCATTTT CASSQGQPQHF
NA once 16 TRBJ1-6 TRBV6-5 TGTGCCAGCAGTTACTCGGAGAGACAGCGCGATTCACCCCTCCACTTT CASSYSERQRDSPLHF
NA few 11 TRBJ1-2 TRBV2 TGTGCCAGTGGGGACCGCCTCGGCTACACCTTC CASGDRLGYTF
NA NA 12 TRBJ2-1 TRBV19 TGTGCCAGTAGTCCATTTTACAATGAGCAGTTCTTC CASSPFYNEQFF
NA few 15 TRBJ2-7 TRBV7-2 TGTGCCAGCAGCTTAGTTGCGGGACCGGACCACGAGCAGTACTTC CASSLVAGPDHEQYF
NA few 13 TRBJ2-1 TRBV6-2/TRBV6-3 TGTGCCAGCGGTTTAGCGCGCTACAATGAGCAGTTCTTC CASGLARYNEQFF
NA NA 12 TRBJ2-1 TRBV5-1 TGCGCCAGCAGCTTGCAAGAGAATGAGCAGTTCTTC CASSLQENEQFF
NA many 14 TRBJ2-7 TRBV6-5 TGTGCCAGCAGTTATAACAGGCCACCCTACGAGCAGTACTTC CASSYNRPPYEQYF
NA NA 13 TRBJ2-3 TRBV20-1 TGCAGTGCTAGCGAAAGAGTGGCAGATACGCAGTATTTT CSASERVADTQYF
TRBD2 few 15 TRBJ2-7 TRBV27 TGTGCCAGCAGTTCCCTAGCGGGTAGCTCCTACGAGCAGTACTTC CASSSLAGSSYEQYF
NA NA 14 TRBJ2-7 TRBV20-1 TGCAGTGCTAGCATCGACAGTCTGAGGACCGAGCAGTACTTC CSASIDSLRTEQYF
NA NA 14 TRBJ2-7 TRBV20-1 TGCAGTGCTAGAGGACAGGCAGGTAGCTACGAGCAGTACTTC CSARGQAGSYEQYF
NA NA 11 TRBJ1-1 TRBV20-1 TGCAGTGCTGGCGGAGGGCTTGAAGCTTTCTTT CSAGGGLEAFF
TRBD1 NA 13 TRBJ1-2 TRBV6-1 TGTGCCAGCAGAAAAACAGGGGGCTATGGCTACACCTTC CASRKTGGYGYTF
NA NA 13 TRBJ2-1 TRBV7-2 TGTGCCAGCAGCTTAGATTCGGGTTTAGGGCAGTTCTTC CASSLDSGLGQFF
NA NA 14 TRBJ2-1 TRBV27 TGTGCCACCACCCGGACATTTGGCCCCAATGAGCAGTTCTTC CATTRTFGPNEQFF